The 7 T cell receptor beta chains in this list originate from one sample, sequenced in a study of blood T cell repertoires in COVID-19. Method: immunoSEQ multiplex PCR; TCRdb's copy keeps in-frame clones and lacks some. This table has about 150,000 clones, roughly 89% appearing once. Input material: peripheral blood. The receptors were sampled from a man aged 30-40 years with COVID-19, enrolled during active disease.

This sequence joins TRBV7-9 and TRBJ1-3; TRBD1 is a possible D gene (6 bases). V shed 3 bases and J shed 0 bases, with 15 bases lying between them. Germline V lookup: CDR1 SEHNR, CDR2 FQNEAQ (reference sequence). The CDR3 covers 17 residues. CDR3 loop: CASSFGTQFFSGNTIYF. The CDR3 DNA reads as TGTGCCAGCAGCTTTGGGACACAATTTTTCTCTGGAAACACCATATATTTT.

The rearrangement joins TRBV7-2 to TRBJ1-1; D is perhaps TRBD1 (6 bases). The CDR3 extends over 14 amino acids. Trimming took off 2 bases at V and 1 base at J, with 8 bases between the two ends. CDR1 and CDR2 from the germline V gene are SGHTA and FQGNSA. CDR3 in DNA: TGTGCCAGCAGCTTACAGGGGCCGAACACTGAAGCTTTCTTT. Residues: CASSLQGPNTEAFF.

The chain couples TRBV29-1 to TRBJ1-2, with D possibly matching TRBD1 (5 bases). This CDR3 has 11 residues. Germline CDR1 is SQVTM and CDR2 is ANQGSEA. Deletions cut 3 bases from V and 8 bases from J, with 10 bases between. CDR3 residues: CSVDGGGGYTF. The CDR3 DNA sequence: TGCAGCGTTGATGGGGGAGGAGGCTACACCTTC.

This chain links TRBV21-1 with TRBJ1-2; the tabulated D call, TRBD1, remains unverified against the DNA. TRBV21-1 is a documented pseudogene. This CDR3 has 12 residues. As DNA, the CDR3 is TGTGCCAGCACCGGCAGGTCAGGTGGCTACACCTTC. As protein: CASTGRSGGYTF.

The chain links TRBV6-5 to TRBJ1-2; weak D call: TRBD1 (6 bases). The CDR3 covers 14 residues. Trimming left V 6 bases short and J 8 bases short, with 19 bases between. The germline gives CDR1 MNHEY, CDR2 SVGAGI. The CDR3 sequence: CASRRTVFMAGYTF. In DNA form, the CDR3 reads TGTGCCAGCAGGCGGACAGTCTTTATGGCGGGCTACACCTTC.

The V gene is TRBV27, the J gene TRBJ2-7; 12 bases match TRBD1. This CDR3 has 14 amino acids. Germline V CDR1 and CDR2: MNHEY, SMNVEV (reference sequence). Unmatched junction bases numbered 6, after V lost 5 bases and J lost 7 bases. The CDR3 DNA is TGTGCCAGCAGTGCCGGGACAGGGGGCCTAGAGCAGTACTTC. Its protein is CASSAGTGGLEQYF.

This clone showed up just once. The rearrangement links TRBV20-1 to TRBJ2-7; 9 nucleotides agree with TRBD1. V lost 3 bases to trimming and J lost 5 bases; unmatched junction nucleotides: 8. The germline V gene encodes CDR1 DFQATT and CDR2 SNEGSKA (reference sequence). The CDR3 extends over 14 amino acids. CDR3: CSASKGQGSHEQYF. CDR3 DNA: TGCAGTGCTAGTAAGGGACAGGGATCGCACGAGCAGTACTTC.